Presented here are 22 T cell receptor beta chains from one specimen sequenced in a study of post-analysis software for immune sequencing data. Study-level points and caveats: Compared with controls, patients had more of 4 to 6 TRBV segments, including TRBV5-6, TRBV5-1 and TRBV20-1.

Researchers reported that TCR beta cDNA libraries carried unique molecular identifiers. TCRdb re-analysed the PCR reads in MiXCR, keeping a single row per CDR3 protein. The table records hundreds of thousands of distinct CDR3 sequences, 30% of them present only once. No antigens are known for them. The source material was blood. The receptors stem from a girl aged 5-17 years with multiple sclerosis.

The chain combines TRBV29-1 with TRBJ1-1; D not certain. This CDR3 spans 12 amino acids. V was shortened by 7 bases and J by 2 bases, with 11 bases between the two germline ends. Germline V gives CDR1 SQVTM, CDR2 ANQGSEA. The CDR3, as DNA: TGCAGCGCCTGGCGAACCAACACTGAAGCTTTCTTT. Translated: CSAWRTNTEAFF.

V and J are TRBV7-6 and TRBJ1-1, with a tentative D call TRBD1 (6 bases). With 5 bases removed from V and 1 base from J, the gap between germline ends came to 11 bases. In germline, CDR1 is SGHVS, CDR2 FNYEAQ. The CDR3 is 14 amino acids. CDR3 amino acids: CASSADRKNTEAFF. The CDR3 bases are TGTGCCAGCAGCGCCGACAGGAAGAACACTGAAGCTTTCTTT.

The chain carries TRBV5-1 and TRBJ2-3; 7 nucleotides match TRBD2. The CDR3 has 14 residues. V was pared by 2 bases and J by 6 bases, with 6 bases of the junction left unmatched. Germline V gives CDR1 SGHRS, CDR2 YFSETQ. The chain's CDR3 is CASSFGLVGDTQYF. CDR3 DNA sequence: TGCGCCAGCAGCTTCGGACTAGTGGGGGATACGCAGTATTTT.

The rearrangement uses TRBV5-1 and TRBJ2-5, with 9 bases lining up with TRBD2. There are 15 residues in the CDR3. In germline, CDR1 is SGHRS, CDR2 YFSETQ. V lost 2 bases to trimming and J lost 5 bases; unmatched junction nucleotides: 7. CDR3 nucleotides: TGCGCCAGCAGCTTATGGGGCCTAGCGGGGGAGACCCAGTACTTC. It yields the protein CASSLWGLAGETQYF.

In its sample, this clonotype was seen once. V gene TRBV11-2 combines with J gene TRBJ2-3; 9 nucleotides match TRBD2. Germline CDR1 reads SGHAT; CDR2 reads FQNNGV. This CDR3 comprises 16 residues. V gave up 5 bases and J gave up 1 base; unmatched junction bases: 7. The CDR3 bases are TGTGCCAGCAGCCTTAGACTAGCGGCCCGCACAGATACGCAGTATTTT. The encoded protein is CASSLRLAARTDTQYF. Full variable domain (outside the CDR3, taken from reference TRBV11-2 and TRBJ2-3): EAGVAQSPRYKIIEKRQSVAFWCNPISGHATLYWYQQILGQGPKLLIQFQNNGVVDDSQLPKDRFSAERLKGVDSTLKIQPAKLEDSAVYLCASSLRLAARTDTQYFGPGTRLTVL.

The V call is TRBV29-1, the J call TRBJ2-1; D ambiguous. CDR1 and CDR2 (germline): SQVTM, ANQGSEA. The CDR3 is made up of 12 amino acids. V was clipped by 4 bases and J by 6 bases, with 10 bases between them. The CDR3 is CSVAQTGNEQFF. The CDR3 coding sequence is TGCAGCGTTGCTCAGACTGGCAATGAGCAGTTCTTC.

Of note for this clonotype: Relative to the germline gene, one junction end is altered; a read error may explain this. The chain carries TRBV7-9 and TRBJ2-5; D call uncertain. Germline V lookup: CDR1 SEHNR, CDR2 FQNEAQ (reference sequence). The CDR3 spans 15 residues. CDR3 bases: TGTTCCAGCAGCCCCATTGGATCTTCCCAAGAGACCCAGTACTTC. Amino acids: CSSSPIGSSQETQYF. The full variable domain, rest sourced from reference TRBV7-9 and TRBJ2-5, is DTGVSQNPRHKITKRGQNVTFRCDPISEHNRLYWYRQTLGQGPEFLTYFQNEAQLEKSRLLSDRFSAERPKGSFSTLEIQRTEQGDSAMYLCSSSPIGSSQETQYFGPGTRLLVL.

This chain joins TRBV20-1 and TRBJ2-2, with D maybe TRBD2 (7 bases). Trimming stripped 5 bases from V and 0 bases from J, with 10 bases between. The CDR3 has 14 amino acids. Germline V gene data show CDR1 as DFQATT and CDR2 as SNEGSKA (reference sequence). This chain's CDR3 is CSAGGGPNTGELFF. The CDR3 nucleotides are TGCAGTGCTGGGGGGGGGCCGAACACCGGGGAGCTGTTTTTT.

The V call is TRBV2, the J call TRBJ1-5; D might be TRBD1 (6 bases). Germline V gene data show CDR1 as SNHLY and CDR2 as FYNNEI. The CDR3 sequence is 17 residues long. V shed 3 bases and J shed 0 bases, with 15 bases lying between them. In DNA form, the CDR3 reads TGTGCCAGCAGTGACAGGGGCAGTAGGAGTAGCAATCAGCCCCAGCATTTT. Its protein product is CASSDRGSRSSNQPQHF. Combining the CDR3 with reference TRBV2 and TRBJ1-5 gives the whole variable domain EPEVTQTPSHQVTQMGQEVILRCVPISNHLYFYWYRQILGQKVEFLVSFYNNEISEKSEIFDDQFSVERPDGSNFTLKIRSTKLEDSAMYFCASSDRGSRSSNQPQHFGDGTRLSIL.

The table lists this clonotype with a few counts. As DNA, the CDR3 is TGTGCCAGCAGTTACTCGGGATGGTCCTACAATGAGCAGTTCTTC. Its translation is CASSYSGWSYNEQFF. The J gene is TRBJ2-1, the V gene TRBV6-5; no firm D call. The V gene lost 0 bases and the J gene lost 1 base, with 7 bases spanning the gap. CDR1 and CDR2 from the germline V gene are MNHEY and SVGAGI. The CDR3 has 15 amino acids.

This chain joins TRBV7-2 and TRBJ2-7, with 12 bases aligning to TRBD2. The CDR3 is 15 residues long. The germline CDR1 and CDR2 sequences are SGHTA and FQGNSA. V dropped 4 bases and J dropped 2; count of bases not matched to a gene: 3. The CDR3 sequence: CASSWTSGIPYEQYF. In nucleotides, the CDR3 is TGTGCCAGCAGCTGGACTAGCGGGATACCCTACGAGCAGTACTTC. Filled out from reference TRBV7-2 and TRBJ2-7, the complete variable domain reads GAGVSQSPSNKVTEKGKDVELRCDPISGHTALYWYRQSLGQGLEFLIYFQGNSAPDKSGLPSDRFSAERTGGSVSTLTIQRTQQEDSAVYLCASSWTSGIPYEQYFGPGTRLTVT.

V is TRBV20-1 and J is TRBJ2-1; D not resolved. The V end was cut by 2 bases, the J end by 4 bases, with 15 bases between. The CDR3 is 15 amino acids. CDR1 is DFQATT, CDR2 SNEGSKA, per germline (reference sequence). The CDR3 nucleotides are TGCAGTGCTAGAAAGAGGTCGGAGAGGTACAATGAGCAGTTCTTC. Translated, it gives CSARKRSERYNEQFF.

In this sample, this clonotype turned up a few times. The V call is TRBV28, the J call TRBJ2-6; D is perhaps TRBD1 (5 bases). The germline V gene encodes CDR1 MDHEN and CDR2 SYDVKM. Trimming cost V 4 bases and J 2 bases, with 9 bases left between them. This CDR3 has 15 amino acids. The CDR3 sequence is CASSWRRAGANVLTF. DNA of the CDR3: TGTGCCAGCAGTTGGCGCAGGGCTGGGGCCAACGTCCTGACTTTC.

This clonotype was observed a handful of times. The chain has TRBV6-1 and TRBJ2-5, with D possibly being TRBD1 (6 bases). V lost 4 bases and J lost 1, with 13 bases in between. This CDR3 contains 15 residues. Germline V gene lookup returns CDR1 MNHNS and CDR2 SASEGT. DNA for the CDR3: TGTGCCAGCAGTGTACGACGGACAGTCCAAGAGACCCAGTACTTC. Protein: CASSVRRTVQETQYF.

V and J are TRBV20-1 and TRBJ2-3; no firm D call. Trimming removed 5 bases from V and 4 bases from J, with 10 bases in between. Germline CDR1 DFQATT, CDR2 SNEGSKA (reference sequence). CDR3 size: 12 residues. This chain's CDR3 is CSAVPSADTQYF. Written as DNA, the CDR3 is TGCAGTGCTGTACCAAGCGCAGATACGCAGTATTTT.

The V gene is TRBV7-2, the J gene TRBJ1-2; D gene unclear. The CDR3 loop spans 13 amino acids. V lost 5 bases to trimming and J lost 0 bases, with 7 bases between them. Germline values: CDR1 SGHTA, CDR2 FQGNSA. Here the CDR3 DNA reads TGTGCCAGCAGCGACGGACCTAACTATGGCTACACCTTC. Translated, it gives CASSDGPNYGYTF. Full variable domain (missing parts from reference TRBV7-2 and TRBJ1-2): GAGVSQSPSNKVTEKGKDVELRCDPISGHTALYWYRQSLGQGLEFLIYFQGNSAPDKSGLPSDRFSAERTGGSVSTLTIQRTQQEDSAVYLCASSDGPNYGYTFGSGTRLTVV.

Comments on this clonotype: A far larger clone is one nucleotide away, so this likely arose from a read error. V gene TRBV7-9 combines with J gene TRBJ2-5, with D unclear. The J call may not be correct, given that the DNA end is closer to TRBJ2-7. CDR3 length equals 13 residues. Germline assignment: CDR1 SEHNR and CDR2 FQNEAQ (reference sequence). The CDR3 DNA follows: TGTGCCAACAGCTTAGGGCAGACCTACGAGCAGTACTTC. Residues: CANSLGQTYEQYF.

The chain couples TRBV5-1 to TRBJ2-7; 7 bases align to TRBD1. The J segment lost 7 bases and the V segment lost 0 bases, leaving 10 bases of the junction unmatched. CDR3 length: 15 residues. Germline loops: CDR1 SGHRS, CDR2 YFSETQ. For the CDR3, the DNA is TGCGCCAGCAGCTTGGAAGGGACAGTCGGCAATGAGCAGTACTTC. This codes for CASSLEGTVGNEQYF.

The CDR3 bases are TGTGCCATCAATCCTGGGGAGACTCCTAACTATGGCTACACCTTC. Amino acid sequence: CAINPGETPNYGYTF. The J gene is TRBJ1-2, the V gene TRBV10-3; D is ambiguous. The CDR3 has 15 residues. Per germline, CDR1 ENHRY and CDR2 SYGVKD. V lost 7 bases and J lost 0, with 15 bases in between.

In nucleotides, the CDR3 is TGTGCCAGCAGCCGAACTAGCGGGGGGGGTCCAACCGGGGAGCTGTTTTTT. The encoded protein is CASSRTSGGGPTGELFF. This chain connects TRBV3-1 to TRBJ2-2; 13 bases are shared with TRBD2. Per the germline V gene, CDR1 is LGHDT and CDR2 is YNNKEL (reference sequence). With V trimmed by 4 bases and J by 5 bases, 7 bases remained unmatched. The CDR3 runs 17 residues.

CDR3 sequence reads: CASSQHYRSYNSPLHF. CDR3 bases: TGCGCCAGCAGCCAACATTACAGGAGCTATAATTCACCCCTCCACTTT. The gene calls are TRBV4-1 and TRBJ1-6; the D gene is possibly TRBD1 (5 bases). Between the trimmed V and J ends, which lost 2 bases and 3 bases, there was a span of 11 bases. CDR3 length equals 16 residues. Germline V gene sequence: CDR1 MGHRA, CDR2 YSYEKL.

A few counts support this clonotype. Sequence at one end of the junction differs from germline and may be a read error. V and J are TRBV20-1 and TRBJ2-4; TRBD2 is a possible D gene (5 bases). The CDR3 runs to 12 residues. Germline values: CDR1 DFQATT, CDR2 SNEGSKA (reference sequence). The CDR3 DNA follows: TGCAGTACTAGTGGTCGGCAAAACATTCAGTACTTC. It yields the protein CSTSGRQNIQYF.